One and the same sample provided the 27 T cell receptor beta chains below, sequenced in a study of blood T cells in healthy people across ages. A second PCR of roughly 7 to 11 cycles used a sample-barcoded 5' primer and a J-beta primer mix. TCRdb processed the 5' RACE reads anew with MiXCR; each CDR3 protein has one entry. In the table there are under 950,000 distinct CDR3 sequences, 22% of which are singletons. Sequenced sample: blood. The source of these receptors is an older man in good health.

The chain links TRBV7-8 to TRBJ2-7; D is unclear. The germline V gene encodes CDR1 SGHVS and CDR2 FQNEAQ. Trimming cost V 1 base and J 6 bases, with 10 bases left between them. CDR3 length: 13 amino acids. DNA for the CDR3: TGTGCCAGCAGCTTAGGTCGGGTCACCGAGCAGTACGTC. This translates into CASSLGRVTEQYV.

This clonotype was counted only a few times. The rearrangement uses TRBV7-9 and TRBJ1-6; D may be TRBD1 (6 bases). CDR3 size: 14 residues. Between the trimmed V and J ends, which lost 11 bases and 3 bases, there was a span of 14 bases. Germline V CDR1 and CDR2: SEHNR, FQNEAQ (reference sequence). The CDR3 nucleotides read TGTGCCGCCAGACAGGAAAACTATAATTCACCCCTCCACTTT. It codes for CAARQENYNSPLHF.

The chain carries TRBV6-4 and TRBJ1-1; D remains ambiguous. Trimming shortened V by 0 bases and J by 2 bases, and 4 bases separated the two germline ends. Germline CDR1 is MRHNA and CDR2 is SNTAGT. The CDR3 is 13 residues long. CDR3 amino acids: CASSDSDNTEAFF. As DNA, the CDR3 is TGTGCCAGCAGTGACTCCGACAACACTGAAGCTTTCTTT.

J is TRBJ1-5 and V is TRBV18; D call uncertain. V was shortened by 2 bases and J by 0 bases, with 8 bases between the two germline ends. CDR1 and CDR2 from the germline V gene are KGHSH and LQKENI. The CDR3 is 15 amino acids. CDR3 sequence reads: CASSPMSVSNQPQHF. The CDR3 DNA follows: TGTGCCAGCTCACCAATGTCAGTTAGCAATCAGCCCCAGCATTTT.

The chain couples TRBV18 to TRBJ2-1; 12 bases match TRBD1. The CDR3 is made up of 15 amino acids. The germline CDR1 and CDR2 sequences are KGHSH and LQKENI. The V gene end was trimmed by 5 bases and the J gene end by 7 bases; junction bases not matched to a gene: 6. The CDR3 region has the DNA TGTGCCAGCTCAGCAGTGGGACAGGGGGCTAATGAGCAGTTCTTC. Amino acid sequence: CASSAVGQGANEQFF.

This clonotype was seen many times. The chain carries TRBV20-1 and TRBJ2-1; the D gene is possibly TRBD2 (6 bases). CDR1 and CDR2 from the germline V gene are DFQATT and SNEGSKA (reference sequence). Trimming removed 4 bases at V and 3 bases at J, with 16 bases between. The CDR3 totals 15 residues. The CDR3 protein is CSANGAGSFYNEQFF. CDR3 DNA sequence: TGCAGTGCTAATGGGGCGGGGAGCTTCTACAATGAGCAGTTCTTC.

The sample holds one count of this clonotype. This chain joins TRBV12-3 or TRBV12-4 and TRBJ1-2; D is uncertain. Trimming stripped 6 bases from V and 2 bases from J, with 13 bases between. The length of the CDR3 is 14 residues. Written as DNA, the CDR3 is TGTGCCAGCAGCCTAAGGAGCAGAAACTATGGCTACACCTTC. It is translated as CASSLRSRNYGYTF.

V and J are TRBV6-5 and TRBJ2-6; tentatively, D is TRBD2 (6 bases). This CDR3 has 15 amino acids. Germline CDR1 reads MNHEY; CDR2 reads SVGAGI. V dropped 2 bases and J dropped 3 bases, with 8 bases sitting between them. The CDR3 sequence: CASSYRRGGANVLTF. In nucleotides, the CDR3 is TGTGCCAGCAGTTACCGGCGGGGTGGGGCCAACGTCCTGACTTTC.

As for this clonotype: A read error may account for a junction end that differs from germline. Here the CDR3 reads CSARDRGTAKNIQYF. Written as DNA, the CDR3 is TGCAGTGCTAGAGATCGCGGGACAGCCAAGAACATTCAGTACTTC. The chain uses TRBV20-1 and TRBJ2-4; perhaps TRBD1 as D (7 bases). The CDR3 loop spans 15 amino acids. Per germline, CDR1 DFQATT and CDR2 SNEGSKA (reference sequence).

The rearrangement links TRBV7-2 to TRBJ2-1; 13 bases are a match to TRBD2. The CDR3 length is 14 residues. Germline assignment: CDR1 SGHTA and CDR2 FQGNSA. The V and J ends lost 5 bases and 9 bases, in that order; junction bases with no gene match: 4. DNA of the CDR3: TGTGCCAGCAGCCCTCGGACTAGCGGGGGTGAGCAGTTCTTC. This codes for CASSPRTSGGEQFF.

The chain carries TRBV28 and TRBJ2-7; TRBD1 aligns across 7 bases. Germline CDR1 MDHEN, CDR2 SYDVKM. The CDR3 covers 14 residues. Trimming removed 4 bases from V and 3 bases from J; junction bases left unmatched: 6. The CDR3, as DNA: TGTGCCAGCAGTTCCAGACAGGGCCTCTACGAGCAGTACTTC. Translation: CASSSRQGLYEQYF.

The sample holds a few counts of this clonotype. V gene TRBV24-1 combines with J gene TRBJ1-2; 7 bases agree with TRBD1. V trimming: 4 bases; J trimming: 0 bases; junction bases outside the gene matches: 4. The germline V gene has CDR1 KGHDR and CDR2 SFDVKD. This CDR3 comprises 15 residues. For the CDR3, the DNA is TGTGCCACCAGTGACCCCGGGACAGCTAACTATGGCTACACCTTC. It specifies CATSDPGTANYGYTF.

This clonotype has only a few counts. The chain joins TRBV20-1 to TRBJ2-6; weak D call: TRBD1 (6 bases). The V gene's germline CDR1 is DFQATT and CDR2 SNEGSKA (reference sequence). CDR3 length: 15 residues. The ends were cut back, 2 bases at V and 2 bases at J, with 10 bases in the middle. The CDR3 reads CSARSTGTGANVLTF. As DNA, the CDR3 is TGCAGTGCTAGATCCACAGGGACTGGGGCCAACGTCCTGACTTTC.

This clonotype was found a few times. The chain couples TRBV5-1 to TRBJ2-1; D ambiguous. Germline V lookup: CDR1 SGHRS, CDR2 YFSETQ. CDR3 length equals 18 residues. The germline V and J ends were trimmed by 1 base and 7 bases, with 24 bases remaining between them. In DNA form, the CDR3 reads TGCGCCAGCAGCTTGAATCGGTCGGTCCACAGATACCTGAATGAGCAGTTCTTC. It yields the protein CASSLNRSVHRYLNEQFF.

On this clonotype: A clone one base away is much larger, so this may be a read error. This chain links TRBV3-1 with TRBJ1-3; D is unclear. The CDR3 has 13 amino acids. Germline V gene data show CDR1 as LGHDT and CDR2 as YNNKEL (reference sequence). V was cut by 2 bases and J by 11 bases, with 13 bases left in between. DNA of the CDR3: TGTGCCAGCAGCCAATCGGTCTTTGGGGCCATATATTTT. Protein sequence: CASSQSVFGAIYF.

The table lists this clonotype with a few counts. The V call is TRBV12-3 or TRBV12-4, the J call TRBJ2-7, with D tentatively TRBD1 (6 bases). This CDR3 region has 14 residues. Trimming cost V 2 bases and J 2 bases, with 10 bases left between them. This chain's CDR3 is CASSLHRVTYEQYF. CDR3 DNA: TGTGCCAGCAGTTTACACAGGGTGACCTACGAGCAGTACTTC.

The chain is built from TRBV12-3 or TRBV12-4 and TRBJ2-5, with D perhaps matching TRBD1 (5 bases). The CDR3 is made up of 14 amino acids. Trimming took 6 bases from V and 1 from J, leaving 12 bases between them. CDR3 coding DNA: TGTGCCAGCAGCCCCCAGGGTATCCAAGAGACCCAGTACTTC. This codes for CASSPQGIQETQYF.

Notes on this clonotype: The junction departs from the called germline gene at one end, perhaps through a read error. V usage is TRBV6-6 and J usage is TRBJ1-4, with D uncertain. The CDR3 spans 11 residues. Germline CDR1 MNHNY, CDR2 SVGAGI (reference sequence). The CDR3 DNA sequence: TGTGCCAGCAGCTATAATGAAGAACTGTTTTTT. Its translation: CASSYNEELFF.

The rearrangement links TRBV7-2 to TRBJ2-3; no clear D. V was clipped by 0 bases and J by 2 bases, with 6 bases between them. Looked up from germline, CDR1 is SGHTA and CDR2 is FQGNSA. This CDR3 has 14 amino acids. The CDR3 DNA reads as TGTGCCAGCAGCTTAGCCCGAGACACAGATACGCAGTATTTT. Encoded protein: CASSLARDTDTQYF.

This rearrangement joins TRBV4-1 to TRBJ1-1, with a tentative D call TRBD1 (5 bases). The CDR3 consists of 15 residues. Germline CDR1 MGHRA, CDR2 YSYEKL. The germline V and J ends were trimmed by 2 bases and 5 bases, with 15 bases remaining between them. CDR3 DNA: TGCGCCAGCAGCCAACCCCTCCAAGGGGTGACTGAAGCTTTCTTT. Translation: CASSQPLQGVTEAFF.

This clonotype was seen a few times. The CDR3 here is CASRPERGKNIQYF. The CDR3, as DNA: TGTGCCAGCAGACCCGAAAGGGGCAAAAACATTCAGTACTTC. The chain uses TRBV6-5 and TRBJ2-4; D is perhaps TRBD1 (5 bases). Germline assignment: CDR1 MNHEY and CDR2 SVGAGI. With 6 bases removed from V and 3 bases from J, the gap between germline ends came to 12 bases. This CDR3 has 14 residues.

The chain couples TRBV29-1 to TRBJ2-3; no firm D call. Trimming took 4 bases from V and 4 from J, leaving 9 bases between them. The germline CDR1 and CDR2 sequences are SQVTM and ANQGSEA. The CDR3 runs 12 residues. Here the CDR3 DNA reads TGCAGCGTTGTGAAGGTGTCAGATACGCAGTATTTT. Its translation: CSVVKVSDTQYF.

This sequence joins TRBV12-3 or TRBV12-4 and TRBJ2-5; D call uncertain. The CDR3 sequence is 14 residues long. The ends were cut back, 5 bases at V and 6 bases at J, with 16 bases in the middle. CDR3 amino acids: CASSLTGMWQTQYF. In DNA, the CDR3 is TGTGCCAGCAGTCTCACCGGAATGTGGCAGACCCAGTACTTC.

This chain links TRBV7-8 with TRBJ2-3; TRBD2 agrees at 7 bases. The CDR3 is 16 residues long. Trimming removed 4 bases from V and 6 bases from J; junction bases left unmatched: 13. Germline V gene data show CDR1 as SGHVS and CDR2 as FQNEAQ. CDR3 nucleotides: TGTGCCAGCAGCTCCCCGGGGGGAGGAAAGGGGGATACGCAGTATTTT. This encodes CASSSPGGGKGDTQYF.

The V gene is TRBV28, the J gene TRBJ1-6; D gene ambiguous. The CDR3 has 14 amino acids. Germline V CDR1 and CDR2: MDHEN, SYDVKM. V was trimmed by 5 bases and J by 7 bases, leaving 12 bases between them. The CDR3 spells CASSAYIVNSPLHF. In DNA form, the CDR3 reads TGTGCCAGCAGTGCCTACATCGTCAATTCACCCCTCCACTTT.

The gene calls are TRBV27 and TRBJ2-1, with D uncertain. Germline lookup yields CDR1 MNHEY and CDR2 SMNVEV (reference sequence). The CDR3 covers 14 residues. V dropped 3 bases and J dropped 11 bases, with 17 bases sitting between them. CDR3: CASSFTPVGRKQFF. CDR3 DNA: TGTGCCAGCAGTTTCACCCCAGTAGGACGGAAGCAGTTCTTC.

The table lists this clonotype with a few counts. J is TRBJ2-3 and V is TRBV6-5; D is uncertain. Germline-derived CDR1 and CDR2 are MNHEY and SVGAGI. Trimming left V 2 bases short and J 4 bases short, with 7 bases between. There are 13 residues in the CDR3. The CDR3 loop is CASSYDGADTQYF. DNA for the CDR3: TGTGCCAGCAGTTACGATGGGGCAGATACGCAGTATTTT.